This is a list of T cell receptor beta chains from one sample in a study of T cells in Graves' hyperthyroidism and ophthalmopathy. TCRdb re-called the multiplex PCR reads with MiXCR, one entry per CDR3 protein. The sample lists roughly 510,000 distinct CDR3 sequences, 46% seen once, with about 45% in the top ten. The material sequenced was peripheral blood or thyroid tissue (not recorded which). The receptors were sampled from an adult woman with Graves' disease, either hyperthyroidism or ophthalmopathy (not recorded which). CDR3s include the opening cysteine and the closing phenylalanine or tryptophan. D genes are given only for firm matches. Size is stated for part of the rows, as once, few or many counts, or as a class when the clone is expanded.

D gene	clone size	V gene	J gene	CDR3 protein	CDR3 DNA
.	.	TRBV19	TRBJ1-5	CASSSIGERGHF	TGTGCCAGTAGTTCGATCGGCGAACGGGGGCATTTT
.	many	TRBV4-1	TRBJ1-2	CASSPEGRSGYTF	TGCGCCAGCAGCCCGGAGGGACGAAGTGGCTACACCTTC
.	.	TRBV12-3/TRBV12-4	TRBJ1-6	CASSRAGTANSPLHF	TGTGCCAGCAGCCGGGCCGGGACGGCGAATTCACCCCTCCACTTT
TRBD1	many	TRBV10-3	TRBJ1-1	CAISGPDRGPTEAFF	TGTGCCATCAGTGGACCGGACAGGGGGCCCACTGAAGCTTTCTTT
.	.	TRBV25-1	TRBJ1-1	CASLGRGLEAFF	TGTGCCAGCTTAGGACGAGGACTAGAAGCTTTCTTT
.	many	TRBV24-1	TRBJ1-1	CATSSRTRTAEAFF	TGTGCCACCAGTTCCCGGACACGAACCGCTGAAGCTTTCTTT
TRBD2	.	TRBV29-1	TRBJ2-5	CSVGTSGRVDETQYF	TGCAGCGTTGGGACTAGCGGGAGGGTAGACGAGACCCAGTACTTC
.	many	TRBV10-3	TRBJ1-2	CAISRDGRYGYTF	TGTGCCATCAGTAGGGACGGCCGCTATGGCTACACCTTC
.	.	TRBV6-5	TRBJ2-7	CASHHRDFSYEQYF	TGTGCCAGCCATCATCGGGATTTCTCCTACGAGCAGTACTTC
TRBD2	.	TRBV5-1	TRBJ2-7	CVSSLVTSGRSGSYEQYF	TGCGTCAGCAGCTTGGTAACTAGCGGGAGAAGTGGATCCTACGAGCAGTACTTC
.	once	TRBV2	TRBJ1-1	CASVRGTMNTEAFF	TGTGCCAGCGTCAGGGGAACAATGAACACTGAAGCTTTCTTT
.	few	TRBV5-1	TRBJ2-7	CASSLVSIQGEQYF	TGCGCCAGCAGCTTGGTATCGATCCAGGGCGAGCAGTACTTC
.	.	TRBV15	TRBJ1-1	CATSRDRRVIDFF	TGTGCCACCAGCAGAGATCGGAGGGTGATCGATTTCTTT
TRBD1	few	TRBV5-4	TRBJ2-7	CASSLGPGQGGDEQYF	TGTGCCAGCAGCTTGGGACCGGGACAGGGGGGCGACGAGCAGTACTTC
.	.	TRBV7-9	TRBJ2-2	CASSLALGVTPNTGELFF	TGTGCCAGCAGCTTAGCCCTAGGGGTGACACCCAACACCGGGGAGCTGTTTTTT
.	few	TRBV13	TRBJ2-7	CASSYGGSSYEQYF	TGTGCCAGCAGCTACGGAGGGAGCTCCTACGAGCAGTACTTC
TRBD1	many	TRBV6-5	TRBJ1-1	CASSQQGAGNTEAFF	TGTGCCAGCAGTCAACAGGGGGCGGGGAACACTGAAGCTTTCTTT
.	many	TRBV7-9	TRBJ1-3	CASSQGLGELSGNTIYF	TGTGCCAGCAGCCAAGGGTTGGGGGAACTCTCTGGAAACACCATATATTTT
.	many	TRBV19	TRBJ2-7	CASSIADSPSYEQYF	TGTGCCAGTAGTATAGCCGACTCGCCCTCCTACGAGCAGTACTTC
TRBD1	.	TRBV20-1	TRBJ1-4	CSAWTGATNEKLFF	TGCAGTGCTTGGACAGGGGCAACTAATGAAAAACTGTTTTTT
TRBD2	once	TRBV7-2	TRBJ2-7	CASSPGLAGGTSYEQYF	TGTGCCAGCAGCCCGGGACTAGCGGGAGGAACCTCCTACGAGCAGTACTTC
.	.	TRBV2	TRBJ2-6	CASSDLSSGANVLTF	TGTGCCAGCAGTGACCTGAGCTCTGGGGCCAACGTCCTGACTTTC
.	many	TRBV12-3/TRBV12-4	TRBJ1-3	CASSTRQSSSGNTIYF	TGTGCCAGCAGTACCAGACAGAGTTCTTCTGGAAACACCATATATTTT
TRBD1	.	TRBV27	TRBJ2-7	CASSLSGTGGFYEQYF	TGTGCCAGCAGTTTGTCCGGGACAGGGGGTTTCTACGAGCAGTACTTC
TRBD1	.	TRBV29-1	TRBJ2-7	CSVEERGQSYEQYF	TGCAGCGTTGAAGAGAGGGGGCAATCCTACGAGCAGTACTTC
.	.	TRBV15	TRBJ2-1	CATSRPSTGPNYEQFF	TGTGCCACCAGCAGACCCTCCACAGGGCCTAACTATGAGCAGTTCTTC
TRBD2	.	TRBV24-1	TRBJ2-5	CATSVTNTGGEETQYF	TGTGCCACCAGTGTAACGAACACCGGGGGGGAAGAGACCCAGTACTTC
.	many	TRBV5-6	TRBJ2-2	CASSINTGELFF	TGTGCCAGCAGCATAAACACCGGGGAGCTGTTTTTT
.	.	TRBV29-1	TRBJ1-2	CSVEPTGPTNYGYTF	TGCAGCGTTGAACCGACAGGACCTACGAACTATGGCTACACCTTC
.	.	TRBV2	TRBJ1-2	CASSQVRGTTNTF	TGTGCCAGCAGCCAAGTGCGGGGTACGACGAACACCTTC
.	.	TRBV10-3	TRBJ1-5	CAILAGVGETQHF	TGTGCCATTCTAGCGGGAGTAGGAGAGACCCAGCATTTT
.	.	TRBV28	TRBJ2-5	CANSLGLETQYF	TGTGCCAACAGTTTGGGACTAGAGACCCAGTACTTC
.	once	TRBV7-2	TRBJ1-1	CASSLGLLGATEAFF	TGTGCCAGCAGCTTAGGGTTGTTGGGGGCAACTGAAGCTTTCTTT
.	.	TRBV14	TRBJ2-5	CASSQDQAIRDQYF	TGTGCCAGCAGCCAAGATCAGGCTATACGAGACCAGTACTTC
.	.	TRBV10-3	TRBJ2-2	CAMTSKGNTGELFF	TGTGCCATGACCTCGAAAGGGAACACCGGGGAGCTGTTTTTT
TRBD1	.	TRBV7-9	TRBJ2-7	CASSPRTGSTTLYF	TGTGCCAGCAGCCCGCGGACAGGGAGTACGACATTGTACTTC
TRBD1	.	TRBV5-1	TRBJ2-7	CASSLDRDRGYGQYF	TGCGCCAGCAGCTTGGACCGAGACAGGGGCTACGGGCAGTACTTC
TRBD1	once	TRBV30	TRBJ1-5	CAWSATGTGLRLVKPQHF	TGTGCCTGGAGTGCGACAGGGACTGGACTTCGGCTGGTGAAGCCCCAGCATTTT
.	.	TRBV7-8	TRBJ1-5	CASSTYKGRWNQPQHF	TGTGCCAGCAGCACTTACAAGGGGCGATGGAATCAGCCCCAGCATTTT
.	.	TRBV11-3	TRBJ2-6	CASSLVVWEISASGANVLTF	TGTGCCAGCAGCTTAGTGGTTTGGGAAATCTCGGCCTCTGGGGCCAACGTCCTGACTTTC
TRBD1	.	TRBV10-3	TRBJ2-7	CATRRGLGQGNEQYF	TGTGCCACTAGGAGAGGTTTGGGACAGGGTAACGAGCAGTACTTC
.	.	TRBV15	TRBJ2-6	CATSRGLSQGANVLTF	TGTGCCACCAGCAGAGGGTTAAGTCAAGGGGCCAACGTCCTGACTTTC
TRBD1	many	TRBV7-2	TRBJ1-5	CASSFGQGHQPQHF	TGTGCCAGCAGCTTCGGACAGGGCCATCAGCCCCAGCATTTT
.	.	TRBV20-1	TRBJ1-2	CSARASGYGDDGYTF	TGCAGTGCTAGAGCCTCAGGGTACGGGGACGATGGCTACACCTTC